The 27 T cell receptor beta chains below come from one sample, sequenced in a study of blood T cell repertoires in COVID-19. The data were produced by immunoSEQ multiplex PCR, yet TCRdb's version contains in-frame clones alone and is incomplete. The sample includes 160,000 or so clones, approximately 86% of them seen just once. Source material: peripheral blood. These receptors were obtained from a woman in her fifties or sixties with acute or convalescent COVID-19.

CDR3 nucleotides: TGTGCCAGCAGATCCGAGGTGAAACTGTTTTTT. It codes for CASRSEVKLFF. This chain links TRBV28 with TRBJ1-4, with D hard to call. The V and J ends lost 6 bases and 11 bases respectively, with 10 bases between them. The CDR3 covers 11 residues. Germline V gives CDR1 MDHEN, CDR2 SYDVKM.

V usage is TRBV10-3 and J usage is TRBJ2-2, with a weak D call TRBD2 (6 bases). The ends were cut back, 5 bases at V and 6 bases at J, with 13 bases in the middle. Germline assignment: CDR1 ENHRY and CDR2 SYGVKD. The length of the CDR3 is 14 residues. The CDR3 loop is CAISRDFFSGELFF. Here the CDR3 DNA reads TGTGCCATCAGTAGGGACTTCTTCTCCGGGGAGCTGTTTTTT.

The chain is built from TRBV4-3 and TRBJ2-1; 8 bases line up with TRBD1. V shed 0 bases and J 5 bases; nucleotides not matched to a gene: 12. CDR1 is LGHNA, CDR2 YSLEER, per germline. The CDR3 sequence is 18 residues long. The CDR3, as DNA: TGCGCCAGCAGCCAAGAATTTGTCACTCAGGGGGCAAACAATGAGCAGTTCTTC. Its protein product is CASSQEFVTQGANNEQFF.

The chain employs TRBV29-1 and TRBJ1-4; weak D call: TRBD1 (5 bases). The germline V and J ends were trimmed by 7 bases and 5 bases, with 14 bases remaining between them. The length of the CDR3 is 13 residues. CDR1 is SQVTM and CDR2 is ANQGSEA in the germline V gene. CDR3 residues: CSALSSGNEKLFF. The CDR3 bases are TGCAGCGCCTTGTCCTCAGGGAATGAAAAACTGTTTTTT. Looking up the rest from reference TRBV29-1 and TRBJ1-4 gives the full variable domain: SAVISQKPSRDICQRGTSLTIQCQVDSQVTMMFWYRQQPGQSLTLIATANQGSEATYESGFVIDKFPISRPNLTFSTLTVSNMSPEDSSIYLCSALSSGNEKLFFGSGTQLSVL.

With regard to this clone: Other DNA sequences within the sample encode an identical CDR3. The chain employs TRBV3-1 (or the pseudogene TRBV3-2) and TRBJ1-2; TRBD1 agrees at 8 bases. V lost 4 bases, J lost 3 bases, and 1 base stayed unmatched. The CDR3 covers 13 residues. Germline V CDR1 and CDR2: LGHDT, YNNKEL (reference sequence). CDR3 coding DNA: TGTGCCAGCAGCCCACAGGGGGACTATGGCTACACCTTC. The encoded protein is CASSPQGDYGYTF.

CDR3 coding DNA: TGTGCCAGCAGCTTATTACAGGGGGCATTATACGAGCAGTACTTC. Protein: CASSLLQGALYEQYF. This chain joins TRBV11-2 and TRBJ2-7, with 9 bases identical to TRBD1. Germline V CDR1 and CDR2: SGHAT, FQNNGV. The CDR3 sequence is 15 residues long. V gave up 2 bases and J gave up 4 bases; unmatched junction bases: 6.

The chain couples TRBV11-2 to TRBJ1-1; no clear D gene. The CDR3 has 14 amino acids. The germline CDR1 and CDR2 sequences are SGHAT and FQNNGV. Trimming stripped 3 bases from V and 1 base from J, with 9 bases between. DNA of the CDR3: TGTGCCAGCAGCTTGGGCCGGAAGAACACTGAAGCTTTCTTT. The encoded protein is CASSLGRKNTEAFF.

V usage is TRBV25-1 and J usage is TRBJ1-2; 7 nucleotides agree with TRBD1. CDR1 is MGHDK and CDR2 is SYGVNS in the germline V gene. The length of the CDR3 is 13 residues. Trimming cost V 6 bases and J 6 bases; bases outside gene matches: 7. The CDR3, as DNA: TGTGCCAGCAGGAAACAGGGGAATAATGGCTACACCTTC. Protein: CASRKQGNNGYTF.

The CDR3 protein is CSARGVFGYTF. The CDR3 DNA follows: TGCAGTGCTAGAGGTGTATTTGGCTACACCTTC. The J gene is TRBJ1-2, the V gene TRBV20-1; D unresolved. Deletions cut 1 base from V and 7 bases from J, with 7 bases between. In germline, CDR1 is DFQATT, CDR2 SNEGSKA (reference sequence). The CDR3 totals 11 residues.

The chain couples TRBV6-5 to TRBJ1-6; TRBD1 matches 7 bases. The V segment lost 8 bases and the J segment 5 bases; nucleotides outside the gene matches: 0. There are 12 residues in the CDR3. The germline gives CDR1 MNHEY, CDR2 SVGAGI. Written as DNA, the CDR3 is TGTGCCAGCCAGGGGGATAATTCACCCCTCCACTTT. It encodes CASQGDNSPLHF.

This chain links TRBV5-6 with TRBJ2-7, with 12 bases matching TRBD2. Germline CDR1 reads SGHDT; CDR2 reads YYEEEE. Trimming took 5 bases from V and 5 from J; bases not matched to a gene: 8. The CDR3 loop spans 15 amino acids. The CDR3 loop reads CASREGLAGFHEQYF. The CDR3 DNA follows: TGTGCCAGCAGAGAGGGACTAGCGGGCTTCCACGAGCAGTACTTC. Using reference TRBV5-6 and TRBJ2-7 for the parts outside the CDR3, the full variable domain is DAGVTQSPTHLIKTRGQQVTLRCSPKSGHDTVSWYQQALGQGPQFIFQYYEEEERQRGNFPDRFSGHQFPNYSSELNVNALLLGDSALYLCASREGLAGFHEQYFGPGTRLTVT.

This chain links TRBV10-3 with TRBJ2-2, with 7 bases fitting TRBD1. With V trimmed by 4 bases and J by 6 bases, 5 bases remained unmatched. CDR1 and CDR2 (germline): ENHRY, SYGVKD. There are 14 residues in the CDR3. The chain's CDR3 is CAISVDRAAGELFF. In DNA, the CDR3 is TGTGCCATCAGTGTTGACAGGGCAGCCGGGGAGCTGTTTTTT.

In its sample, this clone was seen once. The rearrangement uses TRBV6-2 or TRBV6-3 and TRBJ1-2; no clear D. Trimming removed 0 bases from V and 7 bases from J, with 15 bases in between. Germline CDR1 is MNHEY and CDR2 is SVGEGT. The length of the CDR3 is 15 residues. The CDR3 DNA is TGTGCCAGCAGTTACTCGATCCCAACGGCGGGTGGCTACACCTTC. This codes for CASSYSIPTAGGYTF.

The chain has TRBV7-9 and TRBJ1-5, with D maybe TRBD1 (6 bases). Germline V gene sequence: CDR1 SEHNR, CDR2 FQNEAQ (reference sequence). Between the trimmed V and J ends, which lost 2 bases and 10 bases, there was a span of 15 bases. This CDR3 has 14 amino acids. The CDR3 is CASSLSGEPRPQHF. The CDR3 coding sequence is TGTGCCAGCAGCTTATCAGGGGAGCCCCGACCCCAGCATTTT.

This rearrangement joins TRBV11-2 to TRBJ2-5; a possible D gene is TRBD2 (6 bases). This CDR3 is 14 amino acids long. CDR1 is SGHAT and CDR2 is FQNNGV in the germline V gene. Trimming removed 3 bases from V and 1 base from J, with 9 bases in between. CDR3 loop: CASSFRRGQETQYF. The CDR3 coding sequence is TGTGCCAGCAGCTTTCGGCGGGGCCAAGAGACCCAGTACTTC.

This chain links TRBV7-9 with TRBJ1-2; no definite D call. Trimming took off 1 base at V and 3 bases at J, with 9 bases between the two ends. Looked up from germline, CDR1 is SEHNR and CDR2 is FQNEAQ (reference sequence). This CDR3 region has 14 residues. This CDR3 is CASSLEWEDYGYTF. For the CDR3, the DNA is TGTGCCAGCAGCTTAGAGTGGGAGGACTATGGCTACACCTTC.

The chain recombines TRBV18 with TRBJ1-1; D possibly corresponds to TRBD1 (5 bases). Trimming cost V 4 bases and J 5 bases, with 20 bases left between them. There are 16 residues in the CDR3. Germline assignment: CDR1 KGHSH and CDR2 LQKENI. CDR3 sequence: CASSQLIRVGLTEAFF. CDR3 in DNA: TGTGCCAGCTCACAACTCATCAGGGTGGGTTTGACTGAAGCTTTCTTT. Variable domain in full (rest from reference TRBV18 and TRBJ1-1): NAGVMQNPRHLVRRRGQEARLRCSPMKGHSHVYWYRQLPEEGLKFMVYLQKENIIDESGMPKERFSAEFPKEGPSILRIQQVVRGDSAAYFCASSQLIRVGLTEAFFGQGTRLTVV.

V usage is TRBV3-1 (or the pseudogene TRBV3-2) and J usage is TRBJ1-2; 7 positions match TRBD1. The V and J ends lost 3 bases and 5 bases, in that order; junction bases with no gene match: 6. CDR3 size: 14 residues. Germline V gene sequence: CDR1 LGHDT, CDR2 YNNKEL (reference sequence). In nucleotides, the CDR3 is TGTGCCAGCAGCCAGTTGGACAGGAAATATGGCTACACCTTC. Translated: CASSQLDRKYGYTF.

The V call is TRBV6-2 or TRBV6-3, the J call TRBJ2-7; TRBD2 matches 7 bases. The junction had 10 bases not matched to a gene; V was cut back by 4 bases and J by 4 bases. CDR3 length equals 15 residues. CDR1 is MNHEY and CDR2 is SVGEGT in the germline V gene. CDR3 region: CASSSLPSGLYEQYF. In DNA form, the CDR3 reads TGTGCCAGCAGTTCGCTCCCTAGCGGCTTGTACGAGCAGTACTTC.

The chain recombines TRBV18 with TRBJ2-2; possible D gene TRBD2, 6 bases. CDR1 and CDR2 (germline): KGHSH, LQKENI. This CDR3 is built from 16 residues. The germline V and J ends were trimmed by 5 bases and 7 bases, with 20 bases remaining between them. CDR3: CASSSRLEGSVGELFF. The CDR3 DNA is TGTGCCAGCTCATCCCGACTAGAAGGGAGTGTCGGGGAGCTGTTTTTT. Complete variable domain (other parts from reference TRBV18 and TRBJ2-2): NAGVMQNPRHLVRRRGQEARLRCSPMKGHSHVYWYRQLPEEGLKFMVYLQKENIIDESGMPKERFSAEFPKEGPSILRIQQVVRGDSAAYFCASSSRLEGSVGELFFGEGSRLTVL.

The chain combines TRBV7-9 with TRBJ1-1, with unresolved D. Germline loops: CDR1 SEHNR, CDR2 FQNEAQ (reference sequence). There are 13 residues in the CDR3. V lost 5 bases, J lost 3 bases, and 10 bases lay in between. Written as DNA, the CDR3 is TGTGCCAGCAGCCTCGAGGCCGACACTGAAGCTTTCTTT. It codes for CASSLEADTEAFF.

J is TRBJ1-1 and V is TRBV7-2; D remains unclear. The V and J ends lost 8 bases and 3 bases respectively, with 13 bases between them. The CDR3 is 13 residues long. Germline CDR1 SGHTA, CDR2 FQGNSA. CDR3 nucleotide sequence: TGTGCCAGCTCTATCGGTCAGGACACTGAAGCTTTCTTT. It specifies CASSIGQDTEAFF.

CDR3 loop: CASRPDVDSYGYTF. The CDR3 region has the DNA TGTGCCAGCAGACCCGACGTTGACAGCTATGGCTACACCTTC. V gene TRBV6-5 combines with J gene TRBJ1-2; possible D gene TRBD1, 5 bases. V lost 6 bases and J lost 4, with 15 bases in between. CDR1 is MNHEY, CDR2 SVGAGI, per germline. The CDR3 length is 14 residues.

The rearrangement uses TRBV10-1 and TRBJ2-1, with TRBD2 as a possible D gene (6 bases). Germline values: CDR1 WNHNN, CDR2 SYGVQD (reference sequence). V lost 8 bases, J lost 9 bases, and 29 bases lay in between. This CDR3 region has 17 residues. This CDR3 is CASGSFSPGLGVSEQFF. The CDR3 coding sequence is TGCGCCAGCGGCTCTTTCTCGCCGGGACTGGGCGTAAGTGAGCAGTTCTTC.

This chain uses TRBV6-4 with TRBJ2-1; 14 bases line up with TRBD2. The J segment lost 8 bases and the V segment lost 5 bases, leaving 8 bases of the junction unmatched. CDR1 is MRHNA, CDR2 SNTAGT, per germline. The CDR3 extends over 16 amino acids. As DNA, the CDR3 is TGTGCCAGCAGTCGTGCGACTAGCGGGGGGGCGTATGAGCAGTTCTTC. This translates into CASSRATSGGAYEQFF.

V usage is TRBV4-1 and J usage is TRBJ1-1; no firm D call. CDR1 is MGHRA and CDR2 is YSYEKL in the germline V gene. V shed 4 bases and J shed 4 bases, with 13 bases lying between them. The CDR3 runs 14 residues. The CDR3 DNA reads TGCGCCAGCAGCCTTCAAAGTGGTAGCACTGAAGCTTTCTTT. Its translation: CASSLQSGSTEAFF.

This chain uses TRBV29-1 with TRBJ1-5; TRBD1 is a possible D gene (5 bases). V was pared by 6 bases and J by 7 bases, with 16 bases between. The germline CDR1 and CDR2 sequences are SQVTM and ANQGSEA. There are 13 residues in the CDR3. The CDR3 region is CSVLTGGGQPQHF. CDR3 sequence (DNA): TGCAGCGTCCTCACGGGGGGGGGACAGCCCCAGCATTTT. The whole variable domain, remainder taken from reference TRBV29-1 and TRBJ1-5, is SAVISQKPSRDICQRGTSLTIQCQVDSQVTMMFWYRQQPGQSLTLIATANQGSEATYESGFVIDKFPISRPNLTFSTLTVSNMSPEDSSIYLCSVLTGGGQPQHFGDGTRLSIL.